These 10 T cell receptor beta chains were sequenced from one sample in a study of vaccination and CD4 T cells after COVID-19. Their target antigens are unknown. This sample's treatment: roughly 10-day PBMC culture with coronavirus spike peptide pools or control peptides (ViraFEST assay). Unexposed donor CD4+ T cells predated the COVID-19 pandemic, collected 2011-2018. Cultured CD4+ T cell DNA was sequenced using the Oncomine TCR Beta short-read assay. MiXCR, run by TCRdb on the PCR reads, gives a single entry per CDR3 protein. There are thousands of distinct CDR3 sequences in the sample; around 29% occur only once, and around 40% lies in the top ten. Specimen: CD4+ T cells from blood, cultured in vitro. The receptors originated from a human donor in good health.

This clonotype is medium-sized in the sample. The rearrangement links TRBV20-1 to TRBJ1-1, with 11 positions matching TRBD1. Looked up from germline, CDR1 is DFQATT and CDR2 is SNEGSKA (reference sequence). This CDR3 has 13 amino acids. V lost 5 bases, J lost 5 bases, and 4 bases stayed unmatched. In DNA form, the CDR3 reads TGCAGTGCTCCCGGGACAGGGGGTACTGAAGCTTTCTTT. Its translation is CSAPGTGGTEAFF.

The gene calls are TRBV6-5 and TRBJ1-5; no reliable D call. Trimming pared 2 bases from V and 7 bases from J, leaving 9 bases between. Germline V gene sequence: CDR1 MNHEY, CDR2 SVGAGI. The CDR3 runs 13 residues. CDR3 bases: TGTGCCAGCAGTTACGGAGGAGGACAGCCCCAGCATTTT. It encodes CASSYGGGQPQHF.

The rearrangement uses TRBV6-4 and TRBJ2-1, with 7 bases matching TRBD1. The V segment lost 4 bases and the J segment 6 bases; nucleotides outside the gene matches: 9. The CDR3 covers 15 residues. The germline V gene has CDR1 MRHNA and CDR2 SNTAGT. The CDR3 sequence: CASSADPDRANEQFF. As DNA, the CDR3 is TGTGCCAGCAGTGCAGATCCTGACAGGGCCAATGAGCAGTTCTTC.

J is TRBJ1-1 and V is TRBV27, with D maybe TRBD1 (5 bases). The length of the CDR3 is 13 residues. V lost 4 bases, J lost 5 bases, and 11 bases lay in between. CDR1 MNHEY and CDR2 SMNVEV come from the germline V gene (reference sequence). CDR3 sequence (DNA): TGTGCCAGCAGTTCCTCAGGGATAACTGAAGCTTTCTTT. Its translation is CASSSSGITEAFF.

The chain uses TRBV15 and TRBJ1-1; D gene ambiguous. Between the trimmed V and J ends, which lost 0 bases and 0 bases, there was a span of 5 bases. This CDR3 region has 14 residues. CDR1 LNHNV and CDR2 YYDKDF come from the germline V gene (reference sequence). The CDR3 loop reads CATSRDHMNTEAFF. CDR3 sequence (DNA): TGTGCCACCAGCAGAGACCACATGAACACTGAAGCTTTCTTT.

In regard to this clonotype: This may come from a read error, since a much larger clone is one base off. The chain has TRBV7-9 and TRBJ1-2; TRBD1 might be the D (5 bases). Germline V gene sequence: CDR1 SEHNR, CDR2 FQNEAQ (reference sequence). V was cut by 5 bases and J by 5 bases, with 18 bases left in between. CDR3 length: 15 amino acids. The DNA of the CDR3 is TGTGCCAGCAGCCCCAGGAGCGACGGGGGTTATGGCTACACCTTC. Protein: CASSPRSDGGYGYTF.

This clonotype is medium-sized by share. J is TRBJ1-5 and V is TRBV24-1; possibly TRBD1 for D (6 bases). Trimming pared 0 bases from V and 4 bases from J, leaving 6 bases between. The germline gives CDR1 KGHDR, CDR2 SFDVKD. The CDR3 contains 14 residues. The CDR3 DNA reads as TGTGCCACCAGTGATTTGAGGGGGAATCAGCCCCAGCATTTT. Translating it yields CATSDLRGNQPQHF.

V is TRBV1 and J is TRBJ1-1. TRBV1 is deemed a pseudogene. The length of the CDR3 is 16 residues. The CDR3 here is CTNSKDRSTTRGGAFF. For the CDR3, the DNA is TGCACCAACAGCAAAGACAGATCCACAACACGGGGAGGAGCTTTCTTT.

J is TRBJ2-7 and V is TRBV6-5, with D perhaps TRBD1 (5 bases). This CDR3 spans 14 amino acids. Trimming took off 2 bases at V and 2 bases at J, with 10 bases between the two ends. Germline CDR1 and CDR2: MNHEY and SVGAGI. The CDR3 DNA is TGTGCCAGCAGTTACAGCAGGGCGGCCTACGAGCAGTACTTC. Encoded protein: CASSYSRAAYEQYF.

The CDR3 here is CASGVGGATGEQYF. The CDR3 nucleotides read TGTGCTAGTGGCGTTGGCGGGGCTACGGGAGAGCAGTACTTC. The rearrangement links TRBV12-5 to TRBJ2-7; tentatively, D is TRBD2 (6 bases). The CDR3 is 14 residues long. From germline, CDR1 is LGHNT and CDR2 FRNRAP. V was trimmed by 6 bases and J by 7 bases, leaving 19 bases between them.